These T cell receptor beta chains were read from a single sample in a study of shared clonotypes between healthy human individuals. Some clones are missing from TCRdb's copy, which holds only in-frame ones; the method was immunoSEQ multiplex PCR. The data show roughly 1,100,000 clones, roughly 80% seen once. The sample taken for sequencing was memory CD4+ T cells sorted from blood. The receptors derive from a man between 18 and 29 years old in good health. Both conserved end residues are part of each CDR3. Each record gives: J gene, clone size, CDR3 length, D gene, V gene, CDR3 DNA, CDR3 protein. A D gene is named only where the DNA matches it firmly. Clone size is stated in some rows and not others, as once, few, many or a class when expanded.

j_call: TRBJ2-3
clone_size: -
cdr3_length: 11
d_call: -
v_call: TRBV9
cdr3_nt: TGTGCCAGCAGCGTCGGGGATACGCAGTATTTT
cdr3_aa: CASSVGDTQYF

j_call: TRBJ1-1
clone_size: -
cdr3_length: 16
d_call: TRBD1
v_call: TRBV5-4
cdr3_nt: TGTGCCAGCAGCAAGGTTTTACAGGGGGGAAACACTGAAGCTTTCTTT
cdr3_aa: CASSKVLQGGNTEAFF

j_call: TRBJ2-7
clone_size: -
cdr3_length: 14
d_call: -
v_call: TRBV19
cdr3_nt: TGTGCCAGTAGTAAGGTCGGGGATTCCCTCGAGCAGTACTTC
cdr3_aa: CASSKVGDSLEQYF

j_call: TRBJ2-5
clone_size: -
cdr3_length: 15
d_call: TRBD1
v_call: TRBV29-1
cdr3_nt: TGCAGCGTTGAAAGGGGGACAGGGGGTTTGGAGACCCAGTACTTC
cdr3_aa: CSVERGTGGLETQYF

j_call: TRBJ1-4
clone_size: -
cdr3_length: 16
d_call: -
v_call: TRBV15
cdr3_nt: TGTGCCACCAGTCCGACAGCGATATTAACTAATGAAAAACTGTTTTTT
cdr3_aa: CATSPTAILTNEKLFF

j_call: TRBJ1-2
clone_size: once
cdr3_length: 14
d_call: -
v_call: TRBV4-1
cdr3_nt: TGCGCCAGCAGCCAAGTCGACCCCCTCTATGGCTACACCTTC
cdr3_aa: CASSQVDPLYGYTF

j_call: TRBJ1-1
clone_size: -
cdr3_length: 15
d_call: -
v_call: TRBV5-1
cdr3_nt: TGCGCCAGCAGCTTGGAACAGGCAATGAACACTGAAGCTTTCTTT
cdr3_aa: CASSLEQAMNTEAFF

j_call: TRBJ1-6
clone_size: once
cdr3_length: 15
d_call: -
v_call: TRBV6-5
cdr3_nt: TGTGCCAGCAGTTACTTGACGGCGGGAAATTCACCCCTCCACTTT
cdr3_aa: CASSYLTAGNSPLHF

j_call: TRBJ2-6
clone_size: -
cdr3_length: 12
d_call: -
v_call: TRBV29-1
cdr3_nt: TGCAGCGTTGGGTCTGGGGCCAACGTCCTGACTTTC
cdr3_aa: CSVGSGANVLTF

j_call: TRBJ2-2
clone_size: -
cdr3_length: 16
d_call: TRBD2
v_call: TRBV19
cdr3_nt: TGTGCCAGTACTGAACTAGCGGGAATCAACACCGGGGAGCTGTTTTTT
cdr3_aa: CASTELAGINTGELFF

j_call: TRBJ2-7
clone_size: -
cdr3_length: 14
d_call: TRBD2
v_call: TRBV5-5
cdr3_nt: TGTGCCAGCAGCCGAGCGGGAGAGGTTGGCGAGCAGTACTTC
cdr3_aa: CASSRAGEVGEQYF

j_call: TRBJ2-2
clone_size: -
cdr3_length: 14
d_call: TRBD2
v_call: TRBV19
cdr3_nt: TGTGCCAGTAGGCTAGCGGGAAACACCGGGGAGCTGTTTTTT
cdr3_aa: CASRLAGNTGELFF

j_call: TRBJ2-5
clone_size: -
cdr3_length: 15
d_call: -
v_call: TRBV5-1
cdr3_nt: TGCGCCAGCAGCTTGGGGAACAGGGTTCAAGAGACCCAGTACTTC
cdr3_aa: CASSLGNRVQETQYF